The sequence of this T cell receptor (beta chain) was determined in a study of T cells in Graves' hyperthyroidism and ophthalmopathy. Comment on this clonotype: The antigen is unknown. A clone one base away is much larger, so this may be a read error.

Subjects aged 18 to 65 presented with newly diagnosed hyperthyroidism of less than 2 months' duration. Exclusions: uncontrolled infection, other autoimmune disease, pregnancy, lactation. TCR beta CDR3 regions were amplified from RNA. Researchers ran a first-round RT-PCR on the TCR CDR3 using the HTBI primer set. TCRdb reprocessed the multiplex PCR reads via MiXCR and lists one record per CDR3 protein. The data show 600,000 or so distinct CDR3 sequences, 40% to 55% seen once. Whole-study findings and limits: In the analysis, a 13 V-J model separated ophthalmopathy from stable hyperthyroidism. In blood, most of the thyroid clonotypes expanded above 0.001 were also present.

This clonotype was obtained from a woman aged 18-29 years with Graves' hyperthyroidism. The specimen was peripheral blood or thyroid tissue (not recorded which).

CDR3 sequence: CAISKSWGGTDNTGELFF. The CDR3 DNA follows: TGTGCCATCAGTAAGTCGTGGGGGGGCACAGATAACACCGGGGAGCTGTTTTTT. V and J are TRBV10-3 and TRBJ2-2, with D possibly being TRBD2 (7 bases). The CDR3 covers 18 residues. The germline gives CDR1 ENHRY, CDR2 SYGVKD.